This T cell receptor beta chain was identified in a study of T cells in Graves' hyperthyroidism and ophthalmopathy. Patients between 18 and 65 years old had hyperthyroidism, newly diagnosed and lasting under 2 months. This clonotype was detected a few times. This CDR3 is built from 18 residues. Per the germline V gene, CDR1 is SGDLS and CDR2 is YYNGEE. The trim removed 4 bases at V and 6 bases at J, leaving 15 bases unmatched. Amplified TCR beta CDR3 regions derived from RNA transcripts. A first-round RT-PCR of the TCR CDR3 used the HTBI primer set. TCRdb called the multiplex PCR reads again in MiXCR, with one record for every CDR3 protein. The sample lists around 430,000 distinct CDR3 sequences, under 15% occurring once.

The sequence was obtained from a woman aged 25 to 39 with Graves' hyperthyroidism. The chain carries TRBV9 and TRBJ2-1, with 11 bases that match TRBD2. Input material: blood. This chain's CDR3 is CASSPNMGLAVGGNEQFF. In DNA form, the CDR3 reads TGTGCCAGCAGCCCAAACATGGGACTAGCGGTGGGGGGCAATGAGCAGTTCTTC. Full variable domain (rest looked up from reference TRBV9 and TRBJ2-1): DSGVTQTPKHLITATGQRVTLRCSPRSGDLSVYWYQQSLDQGLQFLIQYYNGEERAKGNILERFSAQQFPDLHSELNLSSLELGDSALYFCASSPNMGLAVGGNEQFFGPGTRLTVL.